Following are 10 T cell receptor beta chains from one sample sequenced in a study of cytomegalovirus exposure and HLA in healthy donors. Primers: 60 Vbeta forward and 13 Jbeta reverse. Only in-frame clones appear in the TCRdb table, and some are missing; sequencing was by immunoSEQ multiplex PCR. Among 120,000 or so clones listed, 81% were seen once. The source material was PBMCs. These receptors all come from a man younger than 30 in good health and CMV-seronegative.

V and J are TRBV2 and TRBJ2-1; D is possibly TRBD1 (6 bases). The V gene lost 6 bases and the J gene lost 4 bases, with 13 bases spanning the gap. Germline CDR1 reads SNHLY; CDR2 reads FYNNEI. CDR3 size: 14 residues. In DNA, the CDR3 is TGTGCCAGCAGGGTGGGACAAGCTTACAATGAGCAGTTCTTC. This encodes CASRVGQAYNEQFF.

V usage is TRBV7-9 and J usage is TRBJ1-2; D unclear. V was shortened by 5 bases and J by 1 base, with 14 bases between the two germline ends. Germline-derived CDR1 and CDR2 are SEHNR and FQNEAQ (reference sequence). The CDR3 extends over 15 amino acids. The CDR3 sequence is CASSPPEEFNYGYTF. The CDR3 DNA reads TGTGCCAGCAGCCCCCCCGAAGAGTTTAACTATGGCTACACCTTC.

The CDR3 DNA reads as TGTGCCAGCAGCTCCTTTTCCGGGGAGCTGTTTTTT. This gives the protein CASSSFSGELFF. The rearrangement uses TRBV7-9 and TRBJ2-2, with no clear D. The CDR3 runs 12 residues. Germline lookup yields CDR1 SEHNR and CDR2 FQNEAQ (reference sequence). V dropped 4 bases and J dropped 6 bases, with 6 bases sitting between them.

The chain has TRBV2 and TRBJ2-7; D is unresolved. Trimming took off 7 bases at V and 2 bases at J, with 6 bases between the two ends. The CDR3 sequence is 11 residues long. The germline CDR1 and CDR2 sequences are SNHLY and FYNNEI. The CDR3 reads CASTGAYEQYF. The CDR3 nucleotides read TGTGCCAGCACGGGTGCCTACGAGCAGTACTTC.

The chain couples TRBV6-1 to TRBJ1-1; D is unresolved. The germline CDR1 and CDR2 sequences are MNHNS and SASEGT. The length of the CDR3 is 14 residues. Trimming removed 0 bases at V and 2 bases at J, with 7 bases between. The DNA for the CDR3 is TGTGCCAGCAGTGAAGCCCAGGCTAACACTGAAGCTTTCTTT. Translating it yields CASSEAQANTEAFF.

This chain joins TRBV15 and TRBJ2-6, with 10 bases that match TRBD1. The germline V gene encodes CDR1 LNHNV and CDR2 YYDKDF (reference sequence). The CDR3 has 16 residues. V lost 8 bases to trimming and J lost 1 base; unmatched junction nucleotides: 5. As DNA, the CDR3 is TGTGCCACCGAGGGACAGGGGAAATCTGGGGCCAACGTCCTGACTTTC. Its translation: CATEGQGKSGANVLTF.

This chain links TRBV5-1 with TRBJ2-1; 14 nucleotides match TRBD2. The ends lost 4 bases at V and 6 bases at J; junction bases unmatched: 6. The germline CDR1 and CDR2 sequences are SGHRS and YFSETQ. This CDR3 region has 16 residues. This CDR3 reads CASSPPTSGGGNEQFF. DNA for the CDR3: TGCGCCAGCAGCCCGCCGACTAGCGGGGGGGGCAATGAGCAGTTCTTC.

The genes are TRBV19 and TRBJ1-5; D is uncertain. The CDR3 has 12 amino acids. CDR1 is LNHDA, CDR2 SQIVND, per germline (reference sequence). The V gene lost 2 bases and the J gene lost 7 bases, with 6 bases spanning the gap. CDR3 in amino acids: CASSIRTQPQHF. The CDR3 DNA follows: TGTGCCAGTAGTATAAGAACACAGCCCCAGCATTTT.

This clone was counted between two and nine times. This chain links TRBV4-3 with TRBJ1-4; unclear D gene. The CDR3 is 14 amino acids. The V gene lost 3 bases and the J gene lost 15 bases, with 20 bases spanning the gap. Germline CDR1 reads LGHNA; CDR2 reads YSLEER. The CDR3 protein is CASSHTHSGGKMFF. For the CDR3, the DNA is TGCGCCAGCAGCCACACACATTCAGGCGGGAAGATGTTTTTT.

The chain joins TRBV5-1 to TRBJ2-2; D is possibly TRBD1 (5 bases). Looked up from germline, CDR1 is SGHRS and CDR2 is YFSETQ. V gave up 0 bases and J gave up 4 bases, with 10 bases separating them. This CDR3 has 15 residues. The CDR3 nucleotides are TGCGCCAGCAGCTTGGACCAGGGAAGCACCGGGGAGCTGTTTTTT. This translates into CASSLDQGSTGELFF.